A single sample gave rise to the 30 T cell receptor beta chains below, sequenced in a study. Tregs were sorted as CD4+CD25+CD127-/low cells. TCRdb redid the calling of the 5' RACE reads with MiXCR, one entry per CDR3 protein. The table lists approximately 60,000 distinct CDR3 sequences, 26% of them singletons, with roughly 2.2% in the top ten. The sequenced material came from tumor-infiltrating Tregs sorted from the breast tumor. The source is a female donor with breast cancer.

As DNA, the CDR3 is TGCAGTGTACGTGGGCTAACGCAGTACTTC. It yields the protein CSVRGLTQYF. This rearrangement joins TRBV20-1 to TRBJ2-7, with D hard to call. Germline CDR1 and CDR2: DFQATT and SNEGSKA (reference sequence). This CDR3 contains 10 residues. V dropped 7 bases and J dropped 9 bases, with 13 bases sitting between them.

This clonotype was recorded many times. The chain joins TRBV12-3 or TRBV12-4 to TRBJ2-3; D is ambiguous. This CDR3 comprises 12 residues. Trimming pared 5 bases from V and 4 bases from J, leaving 7 bases between. CDR3 nucleotides: TGTGCCAGCAGTCCTTGGTCAGATACGCAGTATTTT. Translation gives CASSPWSDTQYF.

The sample holds a few counts of this clonotype. This sequence joins TRBV7-2 and TRBJ2-5, with D hard to call. Germline values: CDR1 SGHTA, CDR2 FQGNSA. The CDR3 has 16 residues. The germline V and J ends were trimmed by 8 bases and 1 base, with 20 bases remaining between them. CDR3 region: CASGKSRIAFQETQYF. CDR3 in DNA: TGTGCCAGCGGCAAATCTCGTATTGCTTTCCAAGAGACCCAGTACTTC.

With regard to this clonotype: Likely a read error: the CDR3 ends without its conserved phenylalanine or tryptophan. The CDR3 sequence: CASMRQDVSNEQFV. CDR3 DNA: TGTGCCAGCATGAGGCAGGATGTCTCCAATGAGCAGTTCGTC. The chain uses TRBV25-1 and TRBJ2-1; D is unclear. The CDR3 sequence is 14 residues long. Trimming pared 7 bases from V and 6 bases from J, leaving 16 bases between. Germline loops: CDR1 MGHDK, CDR2 SYGVNS.

V usage is TRBV7-3 and J usage is TRBJ2-3, with 8 bases fitting TRBD2. There are 16 residues in the CDR3. Germline V lookup: CDR1 SGHTA, CDR2 FQGTGA. V shed 4 bases and J 5 bases; nucleotides not matched to a gene: 11. CDR3 residues: CASSSTGAGDEDTQYF. The CDR3 nucleotides read TGTGCCAGCAGCTCCACCGGAGCGGGAGATGAAGATACGCAGTATTTT.

This clonotype was observed a few times. The chain combines TRBV12-3 or TRBV12-4 with TRBJ1-5, with a possible D match to TRBD1 (5 bases). V was pared by 5 bases and J by 4 bases, with 12 bases between. The CDR3 is 14 amino acids. CDR3 region: CASSDSLLNQPQHF. CDR3 coding DNA: TGTGCCAGCAGTGACAGTCTACTTAATCAGCCCCAGCATTTT.

This chain links TRBV5-1 with TRBJ1-2; TRBD1 agrees at 10 bases. Germline lookup yields CDR1 SGHRS and CDR2 YFSETQ. V shed 2 bases and J 9 bases; nucleotides not matched to a gene: 10. This CDR3 has 15 amino acids. CDR3 loop: CASSFGGQGLLSYTF. CDR3 DNA sequence: TGCGCCAGCAGCTTCGGGGGACAGGGGCTTTTAAGCTACACCTTC.

This clonotype has a handful of counts. The chain combines TRBV29-1 with TRBJ1-5; 8 nucleotides match TRBD1. The V gene's germline CDR1 is SQVTM and CDR2 ANQGSEA. The CDR3 consists of 14 residues. Losses at the gene ends were 7 bases for V and 0 bases for J; bases not matched to a gene: 5. The CDR3 nucleotides are TGCAGCGCGAGGACAGGGAATAGCAATCAGCCCCAGCATTTT. It codes for CSARTGNSNQPQHF.

The gene calls are TRBV29-1 and TRBJ1-1, with TRBD1 as a possible D gene (6 bases). The CDR3 runs 14 residues. The ends were cut back, 5 bases at V and 0 bases at J, with 13 bases in the middle. Germline V CDR1 and CDR2: SQVTM, ANQGSEA. The CDR3 is CSVLPTGMNTEAFF. The DNA for the CDR3 is TGCAGCGTTTTACCGACAGGAATGAACACTGAAGCTTTCTTT.

This clonotype has a handful of counts. J is TRBJ1-5 and V is TRBV20-1, with 9 bases that match TRBD1. This CDR3 has 15 amino acids. Germline CDR1 is DFQATT and CDR2 is SNEGSKA (reference sequence). The ends lost 3 bases at V and 5 bases at J; junction bases unmatched: 8. The CDR3 region is CSASVQQGADQPQHF. The CDR3 DNA sequence: TGCAGTGCTAGCGTCCAACAGGGGGCGGATCAGCCCCAGCATTTT.

The J gene is TRBJ2-7, the V gene TRBV6-5; D possibly matches TRBD1 or TRBD2 (6 bases each). The CDR3 runs 14 residues. Germline V lookup: CDR1 MNHEY, CDR2 SVGAGI. V gave up 4 bases and J gave up 3 bases, with 13 bases separating them. The CDR3 bases are TGTGCCAGCAGTTTAGGGGGGATGGGCTACGAGCAGTACTTC. Its translation is CASSLGGMGYEQYF.

The chain recombines TRBV2 with TRBJ2-2; no firm D call. The CDR3 runs to 12 residues. The germline gives CDR1 SNHLY, CDR2 FYNNEI. V lost 8 bases and J 3 bases, leaving 7 bases between the germline ends. The CDR3 DNA is TGTGCCAGCGGGTTAGACACCGGGGAGCTGTTTTTT. It translates to CASGLDTGELFF. Combining the CDR3 with reference TRBV2 and TRBJ2-2 gives the whole variable domain EPEVTQTPSHQVTQMGQEVILRCVPISNHLYFYWYRQILGQKVEFLVSFYNNEISEKSEIFDDQFSVERPDGSNFTLKIRSTKLEDSAMYFCASGLDTGELFFGEGSRLTVL.

This clonotype was seen ten or more times. The CDR3 loop is CASSLRHSDTEAFF. The CDR3 DNA reads as TGCGCCAGCAGCCTTCGACACTCGGACACTGAAGCTTTCTTT. The V gene is TRBV5-1, the J gene TRBJ1-1; D is uncertain. Trimming shortened V by 4 bases and J by 3 bases, and 13 bases separated the two germline ends. The CDR3 runs to 14 residues. The germline V gene has CDR1 SGHRS and CDR2 YFSETQ.

This clonotype was counted between two and nine times. This sequence joins TRBV12-3 or TRBV12-4 and TRBJ1-5; D perhaps matches TRBD1 (5 bases). V lost 5 bases, J lost 4 bases, and 9 bases lay in between. The length of the CDR3 is 13 residues. In DNA, the CDR3 is TGTGCCAGCAGTAGAGGGGTTAATCAGCCCCAGCATTTT. It encodes CASSRGVNQPQHF.

This clonotype was picked up many times. This chain uses TRBV10-2 with TRBJ2-3; D remains unclear. Deletions cut 1 base from V and 8 bases from J, with 4 bases between. The CDR3 sequence is 11 residues long. CDR1 and CDR2 from the germline V gene are WSHSY and SAAADI. CDR3 sequence reads: CASSELSTQYF. CDR3 sequence (DNA): TGCGCCAGCAGTGAGTTGTCTACGCAGTATTTT.

This clonotype has ten or more counts. The chain links TRBV20-1 to TRBJ1-6; 7 bases line up with TRBD1. CDR3 length: 13 residues. The germline CDR1 and CDR2 sequences are DFQATT and SNEGSKA (reference sequence). The V gene end was trimmed by 5 bases and the J gene end by 8 bases; junction bases not matched to a gene: 6. This CDR3 reads CSAPDRADSPLHF. In nucleotides, the CDR3 is TGCAGTGCTCCCGACAGGGCTGATTCACCCCTCCACTTT.

Notes on this clonotype: This CDR3 is missing its conserved last phenylalanine or tryptophan, likely due to a read error. The chain links TRBV10-3 to TRBJ1-1; perhaps TRBD1 as D (5 bases). V was cut by 2 bases and J by 4 bases, with 11 bases left in between. Germline CDR1 ENHRY, CDR2 SYGVKD. This CDR3 region has 14 residues. CDR3 in DNA: TGTGCCATCAGTGAGGGGGGGAGTTTCACTGAAGCTTTCCTT. Protein: CAISEGGSFTEAFL.

The chain couples TRBV7-6 to TRBJ2-7; D is possibly TRBD1 or TRBD2 (6 bases each). Germline CDR1 and CDR2: SGHVS and FNYEAQ. Trimming removed 3 bases from V and 0 bases from J, with 15 bases in between. CDR3 length equals 16 residues. Here the CDR3 reads CASSLALGGNSYEQYF. In DNA form, the CDR3 reads TGTGCCAGCAGCTTGGCGTTGGGGGGCAACTCCTACGAGCAGTACTTC.

Many counts were recorded for this clonotype. The chain uses TRBV20-1 and TRBJ2-7; D is perhaps TRBD2 (6 bases). The CDR3 is 14 residues long. Germline loops: CDR1 DFQATT, CDR2 SNEGSKA (reference sequence). With 2 bases removed from V and 3 bases from J, the gap between germline ends came to 14 bases. DNA for the CDR3: TGCAGTGCTAGAAAAACGGGACTCAACTACGAGCAGTACTTC. Residues: CSARKTGLNYEQYF.

The chain is built from TRBV9 and TRBJ1-1, with unresolved D. The germline CDR1 and CDR2 sequences are SGDLS and YYNGEE. The length of the CDR3 is 16 residues. V lost 0 bases and J lost 4, with 16 bases in between. The CDR3 loop reads CASSVGPGGQTTEAFF. The CDR3 DNA follows: TGTGCCAGCAGCGTAGGACCGGGAGGGCAGACCACTGAAGCTTTCTTT. The variable domain in full, completed from reference TRBV9 and TRBJ1-1, reads DSGVTQTPKHLITATGQRVTLRCSPRSGDLSVYWYQQSLDQGLQFLIQYYNGEERAKGNILERFSAQQFPDLHSELNLSSLELGDSALYFCASSVGPGGQTTEAFFGQGTRLTVV.

The chain combines TRBV7-8 with TRBJ1-1; 7 bases align to TRBD1. Germline-derived CDR1 and CDR2 are SGHVS and FQNEAQ. After removal of 5 bases from V and 7 bases from J, the junction contained 7 bases not matched to a gene. The CDR3 is 13 amino acids. This CDR3 is CASSRDRDYEAFF. In DNA, the CDR3 is TGTGCCAGCAGCCGCGACAGGGACTATGAAGCTTTCTTT.

There are a few counts of this clonotype. The chain recombines TRBV11-1 with TRBJ2-7; D is unclear. Germline lookup yields CDR1 SGHAT and CDR2 FQDESV (reference sequence). Trimming left V 4 bases short and J 3 bases short, with 7 bases between. This CDR3 contains 12 residues. The CDR3 sequence is CASSYTDYEQYF. CDR3 nucleotide sequence: TGTGCCAGCAGCTATACAGACTACGAGCAGTACTTC.

This clonotype has just a few counts. The rearrangement joins TRBV5-1 to TRBJ1-1, with TRBD1 matching over 9 bases. V shed 0 bases and J 3 bases; nucleotides not matched to a gene: 6. Germline CDR1 SGHRS, CDR2 YFSETQ. CDR3 length: 16 residues. CDR3 DNA sequence: TGCGCCAGCAGCTTGGGGGGGACAGGGTTGGACACTGAAGCTTTCTTT. It specifies CASSLGGTGLDTEAFF.

In this sample, this clonotype turned up many times. V gene TRBV12-3 or TRBV12-4 combines with J gene TRBJ2-7; 7 nucleotides line up with TRBD2. The CDR3 has 16 amino acids. The V and J ends lost 2 bases and 2 bases, in that order; junction bases with no gene match: 9. The CDR3 DNA is TGTGCCAGCAGTTTAAGGGCTAGCGGCTTTCCCTACGAGCAGTACTTC. This sequence encodes CASSLRASGFPYEQYF.

This clonotype was recorded a few times. The J gene is TRBJ2-3, the V gene TRBV28; D possibly corresponds to TRBD2 (6 bases). In germline, CDR1 is MDHEN, CDR2 SYDVKM. V was trimmed by 6 bases and J by 4 bases, leaving 23 bases between them. CDR3 length: 17 residues. CDR3 DNA sequence: TGTGCCAGCAGCTCCACTTTTCCGGGAGTGCATTCAGATACGCAGTATTTT. Its translation: CASSSTFPGVHSDTQYF.

This sequence joins TRBV27 and TRBJ2-7; TRBD2 matches at 10 bases. V was clipped by 5 bases and J by 7 bases; unmatched bases: 11. The CDR3 has 15 amino acids. Germline V lookup: CDR1 MNHEY, CDR2 SMNVEV (reference sequence). The CDR3 sequence is CASSRMASGSGEQYF. The CDR3 DNA reads as TGTGCCAGCAGTAGGATGGCTAGCGGGAGTGGGGAGCAGTACTTC.

This sequence joins TRBV6-5 and TRBJ2-7, with D possibly TRBD2 on 6 matching bases. Germline values: CDR1 MNHEY, CDR2 SVGAGI. The CDR3 has 16 residues. The V end lost 2 bases, the J end lost 4 bases, and 18 bases lay between the germline ends. CDR3 loop: CASSYAGSGFGYEQYF. For the CDR3, the DNA is TGTGCCAGCAGTTACGCCGGGAGTGGATTCGGATACGAGCAGTACTTC.

V is TRBV12-3 or TRBV12-4 and J is TRBJ1-5, with D maybe TRBD1 (5 bases). Trimming shortened V by 6 bases and J by 3 bases, and 12 bases separated the two germline ends. The CDR3 sequence is 14 residues long. Written as DNA, the CDR3 is TGTGCCAGCAGCCCCGACAGATTCAATCAGCCCCAGCATTTT. Protein: CASSPDRFNQPQHF.

This clonotype was detected ten times or more. The rearrangement joins TRBV7-2 to TRBJ2-1; 9 bases are shared with TRBD2. The germline CDR1 and CDR2 sequences are SGHTA and FQGNSA. With V trimmed by 10 bases and J by 5 bases, 9 bases remained unmatched. CDR3 length equals 14 residues. The DNA of the CDR3 is TGTGCCAATATGGCGGGAGGGTCTGACAATGAGCAGTTCTTC. It is translated as CANMAGGSDNEQFF. The entire variable domain, with the rest obtained from reference TRBV7-2 and TRBJ2-1, is as follows: GAGVSQSPSNKVTEKGKDVELRCDPISGHTALYWYRQSLGQGLEFLIYFQGNSAPDKSGLPSDRFSAERTGGSVSTLTIQRTQQEDSAVYLCANMAGGSDNEQFFGPGTRLTVL.

This clonotype was counted a few times. V is TRBV27 and J is TRBJ1-2, with 10 bases lining up with TRBD1. The J segment lost 4 bases and the V segment lost 6 bases, leaving 5 bases of the junction unmatched. This CDR3 comprises 14 residues. CDR1 and CDR2 (germline): MNHEY, SMNVEV (reference sequence). CDR3 loop: CASSQTGGSYGYTF. The CDR3 bases are TGTGCCAGCAGCCAGACAGGGGGCAGCTATGGCTACACCTTC.